Sequencing of this TCR beta chain was carried out in a study of blood T cell repertoires in COVID-19. On the study more broadly: The analysed material was cDNA or gDNA that came from T cells, B-cell-depleted T cells, or PBMCs.

Trimming took 7 bases from V and 10 from J, leaving 13 bases between them. Germline assignment: CDR1 SEHNR and CDR2 FQNEAQ (reference sequence). The CDR3 extends over 12 amino acids. This table comes from immunoSEQ multiplex PCR, and its TCRdb copy is limited to in-frame clones, with some not included. Counted here are about 300,000 clones, over 75% occurring once; the ten biggest clones make up about 4.2%. The sequencing sample was made of PBMCs or T cells enriched from blood (not recorded which). The chain is built from TRBV7-9 and TRBJ1-4; D remains unclear. This receptor was taken from a man aged 25-45 years who had recovered from COVID-19. CDR3 sequence: CASTPPEGKLFF. Here the CDR3 DNA reads TGTGCCAGCACCCCCCCCGAGGGAAAACTGTTTTTT.